The 6 T cell receptor beta chains given below trace back to one sample, sequenced in a study of CD8 T cells in ankylosing spondylitis. General study points: A motif of eight highly homologous TCR beta variants was seen as apparently characteristic of ankylosing spondylitis blood.

Their cognate antigens are unknown. Via MiXCR, TCRdb re-called the 5' RACE reads, giving one row per CDR3 protein. The sample lists fewer than 500,000 distinct CDR3 sequences, roughly a quarter occurring once. The sample taken for sequencing was blood, either unsorted or a sorted T cell fraction (not recorded which). The receptors shown here come from a male donor with ankylosing spondylitis.

V and J are TRBV24-1 and TRBJ1-5; 10 nucleotides match TRBD1. Germline V gives CDR1 KGHDR, CDR2 SFDVKD. The V segment lost 2 bases and the J segment 3 bases; nucleotides outside the gene matches: 6. The CDR3 totals 17 residues. Here the CDR3 DNA reads TGTGCCACCAGTGATTCCGACAGGGGGCCTAACAATCAGCCCCAGCATTTT. This gives the protein CATSDSDRGPNNQPQHF.

Only a few counts were recorded for this clonotype. Likely a read error: the CDR3 ends without its conserved phenylalanine or tryptophan. Because the CDR3's place on the DNA is in doubt, the DNA is left out and the CDR3 is given as listed by TCRdb. The rearrangement joins TRBV20-1 to TRBJ1-1; the DNA was not compared with TRBD1, the D call given in the table. The V gene's germline CDR1 is DFQATT and CDR2 SNEGSKA (reference sequence). The CDR3 is made up of 8 amino acids, end residues included. Here the CDR3 reads CSARGAPG.

V gene TRBV6-1 combines with J gene TRBJ2-7; TRBD2 is a possible D gene (5 bases). The CDR3 runs to 15 residues. V gave up 4 bases and J gave up 0 bases, with 13 bases separating them. CDR1 and CDR2 from the germline V gene are MNHNS and SASEGT. The CDR3, as DNA: TGTGCCAGCAGTGCCGGCGTTAGCGACTCCTACGAGCAGTACGTC. Translating gives CASSAGVSDSYEQYV.

This clonotype was seen many times. The chain joins TRBV12-3 or TRBV12-4 to TRBJ1-5; no reliable D call. Trimming pared 7 bases from V and 2 bases from J, leaving 12 bases between. The CDR3 has 14 amino acids. CDR3 in amino acids: CASTSGRGNQPQHF. CDR3 coding DNA: TGTGCCAGCACCAGTGGAAGGGGCAATCAGCCCCAGCATTTT.

The chain carries TRBV20-1 and TRBJ2-1, with D possibly being TRBD1 or TRBD2 (5 bases each). The V end was cut by 5 bases, the J end by 14 bases, with 16 bases between. This CDR3 is built from 11 residues. Germline values: CDR1 DFQATT, CDR2 SNEGSKA (reference sequence). The CDR3 nucleotides are TGCAGTGCTTCCTCCGGGACCTATAAGTTCTTC. It codes for CSASSGTYKFF.

J is TRBJ2-2 and V is TRBV12-3 or TRBV12-4; D is unclear. The CDR3 totals 13 residues. Trimming stripped 3 bases from V and 5 bases from J, with 7 bases between. The CDR3: CASSFTLTGELFF. DNA of the CDR3: TGTGCCAGCAGTTTTACTTTAACCGGGGAGCTGTTTTTT.